The present entry profiles one TCR beta chain with its context. Its target is not known. V dropped 4 bases and J dropped 5 bases, with 14 bases sitting between them. Germline V gene data show CDR1 as SEHNR and CDR2 as FQNEAQ (reference sequence). CDR3 length: 14 residues. The sample originates from a study of T-cell reconstitution after alpha-beta-depleted transplantation in children. Points from the study as a whole: Several hundred rapidly expanded clones from non-depleted graft cells reportedly supplied alpha-beta T cells about two months post-transplant.

The TCRbeta library was prepared with unique molecular identifiers. TCRdb re-called the PCR reads through MiXCR, storing one row per CDR3 protein. This table has fewer than 750,000 distinct CDR3 sequences, under 30% appearing once. This chain connects TRBV7-9 to TRBJ1-1; no firm D call. The source was PBMCs, mostly from graft donor cells, collected 360 days after TCRalphabeta/CD19-depleted stem cell transplant. This clonotype originated in a boy under three years old who had a stem cell transplant for acute myeloid leukemia, so the T cells may come from the graft donor. The CDR3 loop reads CASSSEVRGTEAFF. For the CDR3, the DNA is TGTGCCAGCAGCTCGGAAGTGCGGGGAACTGAAGCTTTCTTT.